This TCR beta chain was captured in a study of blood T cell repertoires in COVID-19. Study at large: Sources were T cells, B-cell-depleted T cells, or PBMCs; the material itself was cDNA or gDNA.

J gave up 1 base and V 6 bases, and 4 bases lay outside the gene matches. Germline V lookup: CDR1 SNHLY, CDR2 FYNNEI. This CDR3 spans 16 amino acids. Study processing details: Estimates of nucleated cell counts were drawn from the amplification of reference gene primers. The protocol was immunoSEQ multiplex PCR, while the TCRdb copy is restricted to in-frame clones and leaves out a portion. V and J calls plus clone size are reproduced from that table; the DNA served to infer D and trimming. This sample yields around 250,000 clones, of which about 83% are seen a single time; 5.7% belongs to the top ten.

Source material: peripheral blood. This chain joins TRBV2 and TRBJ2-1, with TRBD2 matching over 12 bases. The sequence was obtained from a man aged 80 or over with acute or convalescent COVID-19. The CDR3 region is CASRVLAGGSYNEQFF. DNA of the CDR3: TGTGCCAGCAGGGTACTAGCGGGAGGTTCCTACAATGAGCAGTTCTTC. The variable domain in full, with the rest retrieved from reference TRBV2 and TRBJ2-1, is EPEVTQTPSHQVTQMGQEVILRCVPISNHLYFYWYRQILGQKVEFLVSFYNNEISEKSEIFDDQFSVERPDGSNFTLKIRSTKLEDSAMYFCASRVLAGGSYNEQFFGPGTRLTVL.